The 26 T cell receptor beta chains given below trace back to one sample, sequenced in a study of beta chain features in type 1 diabetes (dated by TCRdb to between 2017 and 2018). The library came from the immunoSEQ multiplex PCR assay. All of the isolated RNA was reverse transcribed with the High Capacity cDNA Reverse Transcription Kit, so expressed TCRB transcripts were sequenced. In its TCRdb copy, this immuneACCESS table keeps in-frame sequences only and misses some clones. Where compared with another copy, unresolved V genes explain less than half of these, and the others have no known cause. The sample includes 900,000 or so clones, with roughly 15% observed a single time. The ten largest clones take up about 0.025% of the sample. Sequenced material: naive CD4+ T cells from blood. The label giving this sample's cell subset or site can be read as: true naive CD4+ T cells. The receptors here all came from a young woman in good health.

The V gene is TRBV14, the J gene TRBJ1-2, with 7 positions matching TRBD1. The CDR3 totals 16 residues. J lost 6 bases, V lost 4 bases, and 14 bases had no gene match. Germline V lookup: CDR1 SGHDN, CDR2 FVKESK. The CDR3 reads CASSPRTGGGRDGYTF. The CDR3 DNA follows: TGTGCCAGCAGCCCTCGGACAGGCGGCGGGAGGGATGGCTACACCTTC.

This clone was seen a few times. V gene TRBV18 combines with J gene TRBJ2-2; perhaps TRBD2 as D (6 bases). The CDR3 loop spans 17 amino acids. The V gene's germline CDR1 is KGHSH and CDR2 LQKENI. The ends were cut back, 3 bases at V and 0 bases at J, with 14 bases in the middle. The CDR3 here is CASSPAFRRANTGELFF. Here the CDR3 DNA reads TGTGCCAGCTCACCGGCCTTTAGGAGGGCGAACACCGGGGAGCTGTTTTTT.

This clone showed up just a few times. The chain is built from TRBV4-1 and TRBJ2-1, with 12 bases matching TRBD2. J gave up 4 bases and V 4 bases, and 5 bases lay outside the gene matches. The CDR3 is 16 residues long. The germline V gene encodes CDR1 MGHRA and CDR2 YSYEKL. Here the CDR3 reads CASSRRTSGDYNEQFF. CDR3 bases: TGCGCCAGCAGCCGACGGACTAGCGGGGATTACAATGAGCAGTTCTTC.

This clone was counted between two and nine times. The chain couples TRBV7-9 to TRBJ2-2, with TRBD2 as a possible D gene (6 bases). The CDR3 consists of 15 residues. With 3 bases removed from V and 1 base from J, the gap between germline ends came to 9 bases. The germline CDR1 and CDR2 sequences are SEHNR and FQNEAQ (reference sequence). CDR3 residues: CASSFYGRNTGELFF. CDR3 DNA: TGTGCCAGCAGCTTTTACGGGAGGAACACCGGGGAGCTGTTTTTT.

This clone was observed a few times. The DNA for the CDR3 is TGCGCCAGCAGCCAAGATGACGCGCTCGGAGGCACTGAAGCTTTCTTT. Its protein is CASSQDDALGGTEAFF. The V and J genes are TRBV4-3 and TRBJ1-1; D uncertain. The CDR3 runs 16 residues. The germline V gene has CDR1 LGHNA and CDR2 YSLEER. The ends were cut back, 0 bases at V and 4 bases at J, with 15 bases in the middle.

This chain connects TRBV4-2 to TRBJ2-3; possible D gene TRBD2, 5 bases. Per germline, CDR1 LGHNA and CDR2 YNFKEQ. CDR3 length: 16 amino acids. V gave up 2 bases and J gave up 3 bases, with 15 bases separating them. The CDR3 nucleotides are TGTGCCAGCAGCCAACGGTGGGAGCGCACTACAGATACGCAGTATTTT. It codes for CASSQRWERTTDTQYF.

The chain has TRBV15 and TRBJ1-5; TRBD1 agrees at 8 bases. The junction had 5 bases not matched to a gene; V was cut back by 0 bases and J by 7 bases. CDR3 length: 15 residues. CDR1 is LNHNV, CDR2 YYDKDF, per germline (reference sequence). The CDR3 loop reads CATSRDGGDRQPQHF. The CDR3 DNA follows: TGTGCCACCAGCAGAGATGGAGGGGACAGGCAGCCCCAGCATTTT.

J is TRBJ2-1 and V is TRBV19, with no clear D. V gave up 5 bases and J gave up 5 bases, with 7 bases separating them. CDR3 size: 12 residues. The germline gives CDR1 LNHDA, CDR2 SQIVND (reference sequence). The CDR3 is CASSRLDNEQFF. Here the CDR3 DNA reads TGTGCCAGTAGTCGCCTCGACAATGAGCAGTTCTTC.

The V and J genes are TRBV6-1 and TRBJ2-2; D is possibly TRBD1 or TRBD2 (5 bases each). With 6 bases removed from V and 0 bases from J, the gap between germline ends came to 8 bases. This CDR3 is built from 14 residues. Germline V gene lookup returns CDR1 MNHNS and CDR2 SASEGT. The CDR3 nucleotides read TGTGCCAGCAGCCGGGGCGCGAACACCGGGGAGCTGTTTTTT. As protein: CASSRGANTGELFF.

The V and J genes are TRBV6-5 and TRBJ2-2; TRBD1 matches 8 bases. CDR1 MNHEY and CDR2 SVGAGI come from the germline V gene. Unmatched junction bases numbered 9, after V lost 6 bases and J lost 6 bases. CDR3 length: 15 amino acids. As DNA, the CDR3 is TGTGCCAGCAGGCATGGACAGGGAAGGGCCGGGGAGCTGTTTTTT. It translates to CASRHGQGRAGELFF.

The chain carries TRBV9 and TRBJ2-7; D unresolved. The CDR3 is made up of 14 amino acids. V lost 0 bases and J lost 5, with 12 bases in between. Per germline, CDR1 SGDLS and CDR2 YYNGEE. CDR3 nucleotides: TGTGCCAGCAGCGTAGACTATTGGAAGGACGAGCAGTACTTC. Its translation: CASSVDYWKDEQYF.

This clone was detected only a few times. The chain is built from TRBV5-1 and TRBJ2-3; D is perhaps TRBD1 or TRBD2 (6 bases each). The CDR3 consists of 15 residues. V lost 2 bases to trimming and J lost 0 bases, with 10 bases between them. CDR1 and CDR2 from the germline V gene are SGHRS and YFSETQ. The CDR3 region has the DNA TGCGCCAGCAGCTTTAGGGGGGCTAGCACAGATACGCAGTATTTT. Translation: CASSFRGASTDTQYF.

This clone was seen a handful of times. The J gene is TRBJ2-1, the V gene TRBV9, with D maybe TRBD2 (6 bases). Germline V gene sequence: CDR1 SGDLS, CDR2 YYNGEE. This CDR3 has 15 residues. The germline V and J ends were trimmed by 0 bases and 10 bases, with 17 bases remaining between them. The CDR3 nucleotides read TGTGCCAGCAGCGTAGCCTCGGCTAGCGCACGAGAGCAGTTCTTC. Translated: CASSVASASAREQFF.

This clone has a handful of counts. This rearrangement joins TRBV5-1 to TRBJ2-1; D remains ambiguous. CDR3 length: 13 amino acids. V was trimmed by 6 bases and J by 0 bases, leaving 7 bases between them. The germline CDR1 and CDR2 sequences are SGHRS and YFSETQ. This CDR3 reads CASMTSSYNEQFF. The CDR3, as DNA: TGCGCCAGCATGACAAGCTCCTACAATGAGCAGTTCTTC.

The sample holds a few counts of this clone. The J gene is TRBJ1-5, the V gene TRBV29-1; TRBD1 matches 7 bases. J gave up 3 bases and V 5 bases, and 7 bases lay outside the gene matches. The CDR3 totals 14 residues. Germline loops: CDR1 SQVTM, CDR2 ANQGSEA. The CDR3 is CSVSDRDPNQPQHF. In nucleotides, the CDR3 is TGCAGCGTTAGTGACAGGGACCCCAATCAGCCCCAGCATTTT.

The J gene is TRBJ2-1, the V gene TRBV7-9, with D perhaps TRBD2 (5 bases). CDR3 length equals 16 residues. The germline gives CDR1 SEHNR, CDR2 FQNEAQ (reference sequence). The V end was cut by 0 bases, the J end by 10 bases, with 19 bases between. CDR3 DNA sequence: TGTGCCAGCAGCTTAGCACTAGTTTTTGGAACAATGGAGCAGTTCTTC. Translation: CASSLALVFGTMEQFF.

This chain uses TRBV28 with TRBJ2-7; the match to TRBD2 covers 7 bases. The CDR3 loop spans 14 amino acids. J gave up 2 bases and V 5 bases, and 6 bases lay outside the gene matches. Per the germline V gene, CDR1 is MDHEN and CDR2 is SYDVKM. This chain's CDR3 is CASSLFAGAYEQYF. In DNA form, the CDR3 reads TGTGCCAGCAGTCTCTTTGCGGGGGCCTACGAGCAGTACTTC.

Comments on this clone: Other DNA variants within this sample encode the same CDR3. This chain links TRBV18 with TRBJ2-5; no clear D. The CDR3 runs 13 residues. Germline CDR1 is KGHSH and CDR2 is LQKENI. V shed 3 bases and J shed 2 bases, with 7 bases lying between them. This chain's CDR3 is CASSPLGQETQYF. CDR3 in DNA: TGTGCCAGCTCACCCTTGGGGCAAGAGACCCAGTACTTC.

This clone came up a few times. The rearrangement links TRBV2 to TRBJ2-5; no clear D gene. Germline V gives CDR1 SNHLY, CDR2 FYNNEI. The CDR3 is 16 residues long. V was cut by 6 bases and J by 0 bases, with 17 bases left in between. The CDR3 is CASRVNRALYQETQYF. For the CDR3, the DNA is TGTGCCAGCAGGGTGAACCGGGCTCTGTACCAAGAGACCCAGTACTTC.

This sequence joins TRBV10-2 and TRBJ1-3; tentatively, D is TRBD1 (6 bases). Looked up from germline, CDR1 is WSHSY and CDR2 is SAAADI. V dropped 6 bases and J dropped 1 base, with 16 bases sitting between them. The CDR3 extends over 16 amino acids. CDR3 sequence: CASRELEQGSGNTIYF. CDR3 nucleotides: TGCGCCAGCAGGGAGCTCGAACAGGGATCTGGAAACACCATATATTTT.

This clone was recorded a few times. The genes are TRBV7-9 and TRBJ2-7; tentatively, D is TRBD1 (6 bases). The CDR3 length is 14 residues. The V gene lost 5 bases and the J gene lost 2 bases, with 13 bases spanning the gap. The germline V gene has CDR1 SEHNR and CDR2 FQNEAQ (reference sequence). The CDR3 nucleotides are TGTGCCAGCAGCGCCCGACAGGTAACCTACGAGCAGTACTTC. Its translation: CASSARQVTYEQYF.

CDR3 coding DNA: TGCAGCGTTGCCCACCCGAACACTGAAGCTTTCTTT. Its protein product is CSVAHPNTEAFF. V gene TRBV29-1 combines with J gene TRBJ1-1; no firm D call. The V end lost 4 bases, the J end lost 1 base, and 7 bases lay between the germline ends. Germline V gives CDR1 SQVTM, CDR2 ANQGSEA. This CDR3 contains 12 residues.

In its sample, this clone was seen a few times. The V and J genes are TRBV2 and TRBJ1-5; D remains unclear. This CDR3 has 13 residues. Deletions cut 5 bases from V and 10 bases from J, with 15 bases between. Per the germline V gene, CDR1 is SNHLY and CDR2 is FYNNEI. CDR3 in DNA: TGTGCCAGCAGTATAACTTCCAGGATACCCCAGCATTTT. It yields the protein CASSITSRIPQHF.

On this clone: This could be a read error, since a much larger clone is one nucleotide away. V and J are TRBV5-4 and TRBJ2-6; maybe TRBD1 (5 bases). The CDR3 has 15 residues. Trimming removed 2 bases from V and 2 bases from J, with 8 bases in between. CDR1 SGHNT and CDR2 YYREEE come from the germline V gene (reference sequence). In nucleotides, the CDR3 is TGTGCCAGCAGCTTAATAGGGGCTGGGGCCAACGTCCTGACTTTC. Its protein product is CASSLIGAGANVLTF.

The chain uses TRBV5-4 and TRBJ2-2; no clear D. The germline V gene encodes CDR1 SGHNT and CDR2 YYREEE (reference sequence). The CDR3 spans 16 residues. Between the trimmed V and J ends, which lost 1 base and 1 base, there was a span of 11 bases. CDR3 amino acids: CASSLLQAGNTGELFF. Here the CDR3 DNA reads TGTGCCAGCAGCTTGCTCCAGGCAGGGAACACCGGGGAGCTGTTTTTT.

This clone was seen only a few times. The chain is built from TRBV2 and TRBJ2-5; the match to TRBD2 covers 7 bases. The CDR3 length is 14 residues. The germline V gene encodes CDR1 SNHLY and CDR2 FYNNEI. V lost 3 bases to trimming and J lost 1 base; unmatched junction nucleotides: 2. As DNA, the CDR3 is TGTGCCAGCAGTGAGCGGGAGATCCAAGAGACCCAGTACTTC. It codes for CASSEREIQETQYF.